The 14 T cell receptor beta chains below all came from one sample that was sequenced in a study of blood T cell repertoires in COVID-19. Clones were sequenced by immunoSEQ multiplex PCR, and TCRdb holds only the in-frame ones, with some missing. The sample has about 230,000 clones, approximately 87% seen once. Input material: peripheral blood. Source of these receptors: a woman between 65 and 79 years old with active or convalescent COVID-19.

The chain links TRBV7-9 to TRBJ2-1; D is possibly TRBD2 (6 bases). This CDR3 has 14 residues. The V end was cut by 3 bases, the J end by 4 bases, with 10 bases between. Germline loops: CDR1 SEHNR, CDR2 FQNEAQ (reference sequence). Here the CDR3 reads CASSLAGSYNEQFF. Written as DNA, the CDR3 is TGTGCCAGCAGCTTGGCGGGGTCATACAATGAGCAGTTCTTC.

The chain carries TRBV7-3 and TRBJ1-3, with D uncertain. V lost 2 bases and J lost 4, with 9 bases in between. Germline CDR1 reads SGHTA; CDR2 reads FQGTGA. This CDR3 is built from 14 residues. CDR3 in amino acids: CASSLGPGGNTIYF. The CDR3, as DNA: TGTGCCAGCAGCTTAGGGCCGGGGGGAAACACCATATATTTT. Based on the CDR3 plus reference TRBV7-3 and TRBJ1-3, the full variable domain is GAGVSQTPSNKVTEKGKYVELRCDPISGHTALYWYRQSLGQGPEFLIYFQGTGAADDSGLPNDRFFAVRPEGSVSTLKIQRTERGDSAVYLCASSLGPGGNTIYFGEGSWLTVV.

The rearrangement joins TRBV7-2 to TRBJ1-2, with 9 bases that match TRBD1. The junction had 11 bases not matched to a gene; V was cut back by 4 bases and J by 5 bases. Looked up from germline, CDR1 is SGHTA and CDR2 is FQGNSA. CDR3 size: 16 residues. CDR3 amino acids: CASSSQGAQRPYGYTF. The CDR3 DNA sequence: TGTGCCAGCAGCTCACAGGGGGCGCAGAGGCCGTATGGCTACACCTTC.

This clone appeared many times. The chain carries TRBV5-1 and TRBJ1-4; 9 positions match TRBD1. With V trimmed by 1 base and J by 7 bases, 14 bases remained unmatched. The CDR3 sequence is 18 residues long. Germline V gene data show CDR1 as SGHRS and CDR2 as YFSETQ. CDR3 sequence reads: CASSLFETGQGSFEKLFF. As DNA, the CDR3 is TGCGCCAGCAGCTTGTTTGAGACTGGACAGGGGAGTTTTGAAAAACTGTTTTTT.

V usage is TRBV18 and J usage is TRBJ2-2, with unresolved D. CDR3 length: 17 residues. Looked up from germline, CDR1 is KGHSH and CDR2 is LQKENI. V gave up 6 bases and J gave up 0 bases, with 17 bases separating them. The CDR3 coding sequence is TGTGCCAGCTCCCCAACGTCTTTGCGGACGAACACCGGGGAGCTGTTTTTT. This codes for CASSPTSLRTNTGELFF.

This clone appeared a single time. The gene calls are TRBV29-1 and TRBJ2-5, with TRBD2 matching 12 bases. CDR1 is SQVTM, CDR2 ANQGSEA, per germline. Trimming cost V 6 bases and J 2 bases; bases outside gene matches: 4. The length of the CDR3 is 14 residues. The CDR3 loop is CSVRLAGAQETQYF. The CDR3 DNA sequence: TGCAGCGTGAGACTAGCGGGGGCACAAGAGACCCAGTACTTC.

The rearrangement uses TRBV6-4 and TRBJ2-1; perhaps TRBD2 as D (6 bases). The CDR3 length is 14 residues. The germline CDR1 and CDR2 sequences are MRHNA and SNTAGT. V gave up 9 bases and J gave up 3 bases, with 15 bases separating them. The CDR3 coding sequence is TGTGCCAGATCCTATCTGGGACTCTACAATGAGCAGTTCTTC. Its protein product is CARSYLGLYNEQFF.

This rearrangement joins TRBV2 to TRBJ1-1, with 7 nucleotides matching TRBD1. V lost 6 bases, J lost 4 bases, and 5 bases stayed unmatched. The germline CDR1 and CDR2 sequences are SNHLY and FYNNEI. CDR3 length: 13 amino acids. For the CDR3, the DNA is TGTGCCAGCAGGATAACAGGGGTCACTGAAGCTTTCTTT. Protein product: CASRITGVTEAFF.

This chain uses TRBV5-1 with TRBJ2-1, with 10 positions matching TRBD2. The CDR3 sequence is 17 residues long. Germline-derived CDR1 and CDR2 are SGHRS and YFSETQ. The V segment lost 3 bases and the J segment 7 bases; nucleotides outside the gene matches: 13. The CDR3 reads CASSWWTSGSAANEQFF. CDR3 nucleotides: TGCGCCAGCAGCTGGTGGACTAGCGGCAGTGCGGCGAATGAGCAGTTCTTC. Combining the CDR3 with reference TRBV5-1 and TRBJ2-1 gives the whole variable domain KAGVTQTPRYLIKTRGQQVTLSCSPISGHRSVSWYQQTPGQGLQFLFEYFSETQRNKGNFPGRFSGRQFSNSRSEMNVSTLELGDSALYLCASSWWTSGSAANEQFFGPGTRLTVL.

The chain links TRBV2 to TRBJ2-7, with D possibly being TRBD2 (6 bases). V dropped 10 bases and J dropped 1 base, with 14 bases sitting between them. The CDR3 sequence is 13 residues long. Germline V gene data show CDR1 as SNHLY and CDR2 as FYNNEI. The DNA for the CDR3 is TGTGCCACAGACCCGGGACTTTCCTACGAGCAGTACTTC. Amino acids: CATDPGLSYEQYF. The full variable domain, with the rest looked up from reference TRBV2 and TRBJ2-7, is EPEVTQTPSHQVTQMGQEVILRCVPISNHLYFYWYRQILGQKVEFLVSFYNNEISEKSEIFDDQFSVERPDGSNFTLKIRSTKLEDSAMYFCATDPGLSYEQYFGPGTRLTVT.

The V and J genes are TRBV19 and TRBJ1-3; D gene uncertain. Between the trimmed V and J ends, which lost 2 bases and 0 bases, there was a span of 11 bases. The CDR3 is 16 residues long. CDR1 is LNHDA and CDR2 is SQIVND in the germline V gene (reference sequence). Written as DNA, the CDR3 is TGTGCCAGTAGTATACGTCTCCTCGTCTCTGGAAACACCATATATTTT. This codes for CASSIRLLVSGNTIYF.

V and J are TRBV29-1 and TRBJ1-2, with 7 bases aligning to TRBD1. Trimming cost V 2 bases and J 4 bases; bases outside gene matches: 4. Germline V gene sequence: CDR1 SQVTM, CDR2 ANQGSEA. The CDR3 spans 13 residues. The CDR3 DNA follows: TGCAGCGTTGAACCCCAGGGGGTCTATGGCTACACCTTC. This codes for CSVEPQGVYGYTF.

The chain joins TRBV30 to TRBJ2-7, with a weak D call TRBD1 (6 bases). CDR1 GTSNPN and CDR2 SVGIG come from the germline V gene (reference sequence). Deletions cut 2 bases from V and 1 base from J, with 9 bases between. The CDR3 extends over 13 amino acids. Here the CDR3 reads CAWSPGTSYEQYF. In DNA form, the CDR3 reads TGTGCCTGGAGTCCAGGGACATCCTACGAGCAGTACTTC.

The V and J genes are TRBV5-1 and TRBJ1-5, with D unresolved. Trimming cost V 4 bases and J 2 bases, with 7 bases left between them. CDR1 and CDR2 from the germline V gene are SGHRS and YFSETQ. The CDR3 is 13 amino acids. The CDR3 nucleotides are TGCGCCAGCAGCCCGGTGGGCAATCAGCCCCAGCATTTT. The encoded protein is CASSPVGNQPQHF.